The next 15 T cell receptor beta chains were all read from a single sample in a study of CD8+ T cells in alopecia areata. After isolation, RNA underwent reverse transcription to generate cDNA as the sequencing template. Sequencing was performed with immunoSEQ multiplex PCR; in TCRdb, only in-frame clones are kept and a portion is missing. The table shows under 300,000 clones, with about two thirds occurring only once. Sequenced here: CD4+ T cells sorted from blood, sampled at week 0. These receptors all come from a human donor with alopecia areata.

This sequence joins TRBV30 and TRBJ1-6; D call uncertain. The CDR3 runs to 15 residues. The germline CDR1 and CDR2 sequences are GTSNPN and SVGIG (reference sequence). Trimming left V 3 bases short and J 0 bases short, with 9 bases between. The CDR3 DNA reads TGTGCCTGGAGGGCCAGGAGCTCCTATAATTCACCCCTCCACTTT. Its protein is CAWRARSSYNSPLHF.

The chain combines TRBV15 with TRBJ1-2; weak D call: TRBD1 (5 bases). This CDR3 comprises 14 residues. Germline values: CDR1 LNHNV, CDR2 YYDKDF (reference sequence). The germline V and J ends were trimmed by 7 bases and 7 bases, with 19 bases remaining between them. The CDR3: CATTPGGYEVGYTF. For the CDR3, the DNA is TGTGCCACCACCCCCGGGGGATACGAGGTTGGCTACACCTTC.

This clone was seen a few times. The V gene is TRBV29-1, the J gene TRBJ2-5, with D unresolved. The V gene's germline CDR1 is SQVTM and CDR2 ANQGSEA. Trimming stripped 3 bases from V and 4 bases from J, with 9 bases between. The CDR3 is made up of 12 amino acids. The CDR3 sequence: CSVERVGETQYF. CDR3 coding DNA: TGCAGCGTTGAGAGAGTGGGAGAGACCCAGTACTTC.

V is TRBV5-1 and J is TRBJ2-5; 7 nucleotides agree with TRBD1. J lost 4 bases, V lost 1 base, and 13 bases had no gene match. In germline, CDR1 is SGHRS, CDR2 YFSETQ. CDR3 length equals 17 residues. The CDR3 DNA reads TGCGCCAGCAGCTTGCGGGCAGTAGGGGGCTTGTTAGAGACCCAGTACTTC. Translating it yields CASSLRAVGGLLETQYF.

The chain joins TRBV4-2 to TRBJ2-7; D remains unclear. Trimming stripped 0 bases from V and 0 bases from J, with 6 bases between. CDR1 is LGHNA, CDR2 YNFKEQ, per germline. The CDR3 is made up of 14 amino acids. The CDR3 nucleotides read TGTGCCAGCAGCCAAGAAGCGACCTCCTACGAGCAGTACTTC. This codes for CASSQEATSYEQYF.

This clone came up once. The V call is TRBV29-1, the J call TRBJ2-7, with D perhaps TRBD2 (7 bases). Germline V gives CDR1 SQVTM, CDR2 ANQGSEA. V was cut by 6 bases and J by 2 bases, with 17 bases left in between. CDR3 size: 14 residues. In DNA form, the CDR3 reads TGCAGCGTGGGGGCCCGGGGGGCTACCTACGAGCAGTACTTC. Translated, it gives CSVGARGATYEQYF.

This rearrangement joins TRBV5-1 to TRBJ2-5; a possible D gene is TRBD2 (6 bases). V was trimmed by 3 bases and J by 3 bases, leaving 15 bases between them. Per germline, CDR1 SGHRS and CDR2 YFSETQ. The CDR3 is made up of 15 amino acids. In DNA form, the CDR3 reads TGCGCCAGCAGCTACACGGAGGGATGGGAAGAGACCCAGTACTTC. Amino acid sequence: CASSYTEGWEETQYF.

This clone was counted only a few times. An end of the junction differs from the germline gene, which may be a read error. V and J are TRBV29-1 and TRBJ2-5; D ambiguous. Looked up from germline, CDR1 is SQVTM and CDR2 is ANQGSEA. The CDR3 runs 13 residues. The CDR3 bases are TGCAGCGTACAAGGGCGGTCCCAAGTGACCCAGTACTTC. It codes for CSVQGRSQVTQYF.

This chain joins TRBV29-1 and TRBJ2-5, with 9 bases that match TRBD2. The germline V gene encodes CDR1 SQVTM and CDR2 ANQGSEA. Trimming took 2 bases from V and 3 from J; bases not matched to a gene: 4. The CDR3 consists of 14 residues. The CDR3 sequence is CSVERTSAKETQYF. CDR3 coding DNA: TGCAGCGTTGAAAGGACTAGCGCGAAAGAGACCCAGTACTTC.

This clone has more than one count but fewer than ten. The rearrangement links TRBV29-1 to TRBJ1-5; the match to TRBD1 covers 7 bases. Germline CDR1 reads SQVTM; CDR2 reads ANQGSEA. V dropped 6 bases and J dropped 1; count of bases not matched to a gene: 6. CDR3 length: 14 residues. CDR3 bases: TGCAGCGTCGCCCAGGGGGGAAGCAATCAGCCCCAGCATTTT. It specifies CSVAQGGSNQPQHF.

The V and J genes are TRBV29-1 and TRBJ2-5; tentatively, D is TRBD1 (6 bases). In germline, CDR1 is SQVTM, CDR2 ANQGSEA. With 3 bases removed from V and 5 bases from J, the gap between germline ends came to 10 bases. There are 12 residues in the CDR3. CDR3 loop: CSVDGGMETQYF. CDR3 nucleotides: TGCAGCGTTGATGGGGGCATGGAGACCCAGTACTTC.

The CDR3 DNA reads as TGTGCCAGTAGTACTCGATACACCGGGGAGCTGTTTTTT. This codes for CASSTRYTGELFF. The V gene is TRBV19, the J gene TRBJ2-2; D is undetermined. V shed 4 bases and J shed 3 bases, with 6 bases lying between them. This CDR3 is built from 13 residues. Germline CDR1 LNHDA, CDR2 SQIVND (reference sequence).

J is TRBJ1-1 and V is TRBV5-6; D not resolved. The CDR3 is 14 amino acids. Germline loops: CDR1 SGHDT, CDR2 YYEEEE. Trimming took 4 bases from V and 4 from J, leaving 14 bases between them. CDR3 in amino acids: CASSADGLFTEAFF. The DNA for the CDR3 is TGTGCCAGCAGCGCGGACGGGCTGTTCACTGAAGCTTTCTTT. Filled out from reference TRBV5-6 and TRBJ1-1, the complete variable domain reads DAGVTQSPTHLIKTRGQQVTLRCSPKSGHDTVSWYQQALGQGPQFIFQYYEEEERQRGNFPDRFSGHQFPNYSSELNVNALLLGDSALYLCASSADGLFTEAFFGQGTRLTVV.

The chain links TRBV7-3 to TRBJ2-7, with D perhaps matching TRBD1 (5 bases). Trimming took 2 bases from V and 4 from J, leaving 9 bases between them. The germline V gene has CDR1 SGHTA and CDR2 FQGTGA. The CDR3 sequence is 13 residues long. The CDR3 DNA sequence: TGTGCCAGCAGCTTAGGCAGGGATTACGAGCAGTACTTC. Translating it yields CASSLGRDYEQYF.

V and J are TRBV29-1 and TRBJ1-2; 9 bases agree with TRBD1. V shed 6 bases, J shed 0 bases, and the junction held 8 bases outside the gene matches. The CDR3 is 15 amino acids. The germline V gene encodes CDR1 SQVTM and CDR2 ANQGSEA. Written as DNA, the CDR3 is TGCAGCGTGGGACAGGGACCAAACTCTAACTATGGCTACACCTTC. It yields the protein CSVGQGPNSNYGYTF. The variable domain in full, with the rest retrieved from reference TRBV29-1 and TRBJ1-2, is SAVISQKPSRDICQRGTSLTIQCQVDSQVTMMFWYRQQPGQSLTLIATANQGSEATYESGFVIDKFPISRPNLTFSTLTVSNMSPEDSSIYLCSVGQGPNSNYGYTFGSGTRLTVV.